The 18 T cell receptor beta chains below come from one sample, sequenced in a study of CD4 T cells in relation to SARS-CoV-2 and coronaviruses. Using immunoSEQ multiplex PCR, the repertoire was profiled, and TCRdb retains in-frame clones only, with some absent. The table shows around 35,000 clones, with 70% to 90% occurring only once. Sequences were obtained from memory CD4+ T cells from PBMCs. These receptors came from an adult with COVID-19.

This clone was recorded once. The V gene is TRBV20-1, the J gene TRBJ2-7, with a weak D call TRBD1 (5 bases). Trimming stripped 3 bases from V and 3 bases from J, with 12 bases between. This CDR3 has 13 residues. Per germline, CDR1 DFQATT and CDR2 SNEGSKA (reference sequence). CDR3 in DNA: TGCAGTGCTAGTCACTCTACAGGCTACGAGCAGTACTTC. Protein: CSASHSTGYEQYF.

This clone has more than one count but fewer than ten. The genes are TRBV6-2 or TRBV6-3 and TRBJ2-7, with 9 bases aligning to TRBD1. Germline V gene sequence: CDR1 MNHEY, CDR2 SVGEGT. J gave up 3 bases and V 0 bases, and 0 bases lay outside the gene matches. The CDR3 sequence is 14 residues long. The CDR3 sequence: CASSYSTGGYEQYF. DNA for the CDR3: TGTGCCAGCAGTTACTCGACAGGGGGCTACGAGCAGTACTTC.

The V call is TRBV5-4, the J call TRBJ2-1; possibly TRBD1 for D (6 bases). This CDR3 contains 13 residues. CDR1 and CDR2 from the germline V gene are SGHNT and YYREEE (reference sequence). Deletions cut 4 bases from V and 9 bases from J, with 14 bases between. CDR3 coding DNA: TGTGCCAGCAGCCCGAGGGGGTACCTTGAGCAGTTCTTC. This gives the protein CASSPRGYLEQFF. Full variable domain (missing parts from reference TRBV5-4 and TRBJ2-1): ETGVTQSPTHLIKTRGQQVTLRCSSQSGHNTVSWYQQALGQGPQFIFQYYREEENGRGNFPPRFSGLQFPNYSSELNVNALELDDSALYLCASSPRGYLEQFFGPGTRLTVL.

The chain joins TRBV29-1 to TRBJ2-7, with D possibly being TRBD1 or TRBD2 (5 bases each). The V gene's germline CDR1 is SQVTM and CDR2 ANQGSEA. Trimming left V 4 bases short and J 3 bases short, with 10 bases between. This CDR3 contains 12 residues. CDR3 loop: CSVVGRGYEQYF. The CDR3 bases are TGCAGCGTTGTGGGACGGGGCTACGAGCAGTACTTC.

In this sample, this clone turned up a few times. The rearrangement uses TRBV10-3 and TRBJ1-2; tentative D call: TRBD1 (6 bases). Germline loops: CDR1 ENHRY, CDR2 SYGVKD. V lost 7 bases, J lost 3 bases, and 15 bases lay in between. This CDR3 is 14 amino acids long. CDR3 protein: CAINGGTGHYGYTF. Written as DNA, the CDR3 is TGTGCCATCAATGGGGGAACAGGGCACTATGGCTACACCTTC.

The chain recombines TRBV30 with TRBJ2-1; 7 positions agree with TRBD2. V was pared by 0 bases and J by 4 bases, with 3 bases of the junction left unmatched. CDR3 size: 14 residues. Per germline, CDR1 GTSNPN and CDR2 SVGIG (reference sequence). CDR3 nucleotides: TGTGCCTGGAGTGTACTAGCGCAATACAATGAGCAGTTCTTC. Residues: CAWSVLAQYNEQFF. Filled out from reference TRBV30 and TRBJ2-1, the complete variable domain reads SQTIHQWPATLVQPVGSPLSLECTVEGTSNPNLYWYRQAAGRGLQLLFYSVGIGQISSEVPQNLSASRPQDRQFILSSKKLLLSDSGFYLCAWSVLAQYNEQFFGPGTRLTVL.

The gene calls are TRBV28 and TRBJ1-1; no reliable D call. Germline-derived CDR1 and CDR2 are MDHEN and SYDVKM. Trimming cost V 7 bases and J 0 bases, with 15 bases left between them. This CDR3 contains 15 residues. The CDR3 reads CASIGRRGMNTEAFF. The DNA of the CDR3 is TGTGCCAGCATCGGGCGTCGGGGTATGAACACTGAAGCTTTCTTT. Drawing the rest from reference TRBV28 and TRBJ1-1, the complete variable domain is DVKVTQSSRYLVKRTGEKVFLECVQDMDHENMFWYRQDPGLGLRLIYFSYDVKMKEKGDIPEGYSVSREKKERFSLILESASTNQTSMYLCASIGRRGMNTEAFFGQGTRLTVV.

CDR3 DNA sequence: TGTGCCAGCAGCCCCCGGACTAGCTGGGATCTCACAGATACGCAGTATTTT. Amino acid sequence: CASSPRTSWDLTDTQYF. The chain is built from TRBV7-9 and TRBJ2-3; TRBD2 aligns across 8 bases. The CDR3 is 17 residues long. Germline CDR1 SEHNR, CDR2 FQNEAQ (reference sequence). The junction had 12 bases not matched to a gene; V was cut back by 5 bases and J by 2 bases.

The CDR3 DNA is TGTGCCAGCAGCTCGGGGGGCGATCAGCCCCAGCATTTT. It codes for CASSSGGDQPQHF. This rearrangement joins TRBV7-9 to TRBJ1-5; tentative D call: TRBD1 (6 bases). CDR1 and CDR2 from the germline V gene are SEHNR and FQNEAQ (reference sequence). This CDR3 is built from 13 residues. Trimming pared 4 bases from V and 5 bases from J, leaving 9 bases between.

In this sample, this clone turned up a few times. The rearrangement links TRBV2 to TRBJ2-7; 8 nucleotides agree with TRBD1. Germline CDR1 reads SNHLY; CDR2 reads FYNNEI. J gave up 2 bases and V 2 bases, and 2 bases lay outside the gene matches. The CDR3 has 14 amino acids. DNA of the CDR3: TGTGCCAGCAGTGAACTCAGGGGGCCCTACGAGCAGTACTTC. It is translated as CASSELRGPYEQYF.

The V and J genes are TRBV6-2 or TRBV6-3 and TRBJ2-7, with D unclear. Trimming stripped 3 bases from V and 9 bases from J, with 18 bases between. The CDR3 loop spans 14 amino acids. Germline V gene lookup returns CDR1 MNHEY and CDR2 SVGEGT. In nucleotides, the CDR3 is TGTGCCAGCAGTTATTCAGGCTCCCTCCTCGGGCAGTACTTC. Translating it yields CASSYSGSLLGQYF.

V is TRBV7-3 and J is TRBJ2-5; weak D call: TRBD2 (7 bases). V shed 11 bases and J shed 7 bases, with 20 bases lying between them. Germline V gene sequence: CDR1 SGHTA, CDR2 FQGTGA. This CDR3 has 13 residues. CDR3 coding DNA: TGTGCCCCGCGGGGGCTGGGATCGGGGACCCAGTACTTC. Its protein is CAPRGLGSGTQYF.

The rearrangement joins TRBV6-5 to TRBJ1-6; D is perhaps TRBD1 (5 bases). V was cut by 10 bases and J by 7 bases, with 14 bases left in between. This CDR3 spans 13 amino acids. Germline CDR1 and CDR2: MNHEY and SVGAGI. Here the CDR3 reads CATWRGFNSPLHF. CDR3 DNA: TGTGCCACTTGGCGGGGCTTCAATTCACCCCTCCACTTT.

This clone was seen once. This rearrangement joins TRBV29-1 to TRBJ1-1; 9 bases match TRBD1. V lost 7 bases, J lost 6 bases, and 18 bases stayed unmatched. The CDR3 consists of 16 residues. Per germline, CDR1 SQVTM and CDR2 ANQGSEA. CDR3 DNA: TGCAGCGCCCCGAGGGGACAGGGTTTTGGAGGGGCTGAAGCTTTCTTT. Translated, it gives CSAPRGQGFGGAEAFF.

This clone was picked up a small number of times. This chain connects TRBV28 to TRBJ2-3; 13 bases align to TRBD2. The ends lost 6 bases at V and 2 bases at J; junction bases unmatched: 5. Germline CDR1 is MDHEN and CDR2 is SYDVKM. CDR3 length equals 16 residues. The CDR3 is CASRTSGRTNTDTQYF. DNA for the CDR3: TGTGCCAGCAGGACTAGCGGGAGGACGAACACAGATACGCAGTATTTT.

The chain has TRBV7-2 and TRBJ1-6; no reliable D call. The CDR3 consists of 14 residues. Germline CDR1 SGHTA, CDR2 FQGNSA. The germline V and J ends were trimmed by 1 base and 9 bases, with 10 bases remaining between them. This chain's CDR3 is CASSLESSVSPLHF. The CDR3 DNA is TGTGCCAGCAGCTTAGAGTCTTCGGTTTCACCCCTCCACTTT.

This clone was observed a single time. The chain employs TRBV6-2 or TRBV6-3 and TRBJ1-5; no firm D call. The CDR3 covers 15 residues. V gave up 4 bases and J gave up 6 bases, with 16 bases separating them. Germline lookup yields CDR1 MNHEY and CDR2 SVGEGT. The CDR3, as DNA: TGTGCCAGCAGTTCTCACAGTGGACTGGGTCAGCCCCAGCATTTT. Protein sequence: CASSSHSGLGQPQHF.

In this sample, this clone turned up once. V gene TRBV5-1 combines with J gene TRBJ1-3; no firm D call. This CDR3 has 14 amino acids. Germline assignment: CDR1 SGHRS and CDR2 YFSETQ. V was clipped by 4 bases and J by 4 bases, with 12 bases between them. DNA for the CDR3: TGCGCCAGCAGCCCTACGGGAGGCGGAAACACCATATATTTT. It is translated as CASSPTGGGNTIYF.